A selection of T cell receptor beta chains follows, all from one sample in a study of cytomegalovirus exposure and HLA in healthy donors. Using immunoSEQ multiplex PCR, the repertoire was profiled, and TCRdb retains in-frame clones only, with some absent. The sample holds roughly 330,000 clones, around 87% seen once. What was sequenced was PBMCs. These TCRs come from a woman aged 25 to 45 in good health and CMV-seropositive. Each CDR3 is given without its conserved first and last residue.

TRBV4-1,ASSQIGLAVYNEQF
TRBV9,ASSVAVSNTGELF
TRBV7-8,ASSLFFEQY
TRBV9,ASSVAAGGYSYEQY
TRBV19,ASSLGRGETQY
TRBV19,ASSTALAGEYEQY
TRBV10-2,ASSTSGPLGEQY
TRBV7-6,ASRTGTGGSETQY
TRBV19,ASSNRRVPGNEQF
TRBV11-2,ASSLEGALGYT
TRBV27,ASSPTGGYGYT
TRBV5-1,ASSPNQETQY
TRBV7-2,ASRRGLAGGYEQY
TRBV4-1,ASSQRDRGSGNTIY
TRBV27,ASRRDSGNTIY
TRBV10-2,ASRETGQGSYEQY
TRBV7-9,ASSLALNTEAF
TRBV28,ASSPIDDYEQY
TRBV30,AWNHFGQGNTIY
TRBV7-9,ASSGGDLADTQY
TRBV7-2,ASSLDSVGGYT
TRBV6-6,ASSYRTVETQY
TRBV25-1,ASSESTGAYGYT
TRBV28,ASSTTGGRGGYT
TRBV27,ASSSGTSSYYNEQF
TRBV23-1,ASVRPVRDLARYNEQF
TRBV7-9,ASSPPFRQGETQY
TRBV7-2,ASSLRTLAGFTDTQY
TRBV27,ASSQTRSHNEQF
TRBV7-9,ASSPYRGPGY
TRBV2,ASKGQGRTEAF